A selection of T cell receptor beta chains follows, all from one sample in a study of human T cells and chemical hapten exposure. One entry per CDR3 protein, called by TCRdb with MiXCR from the RACE reads. The table lists 370,000 or so distinct CDR3 sequences, approximately 4.4% of them singletons. The sequenced sample was whole blood, obtained in connection with sensitization to the hapten diphenylcyclopropenone (DPC). The receptor set was obtained from a woman in her 50s with alopecia areata. Some clones in this sample may be carry-over from other donors' samples. Each CDR3 is given with its conserved first and last residue. A D gene is named only where the DNA matches it firmly. Only part of the rows carry a size: once, few, many, or a class if the clone is expanded.

many | TRBD1 | TRBJ2-7 | TRBV10-3 | CAISAAGGSYEQYF | TGTGCCATCAGTGCTGCAGGGGGCTCCTACGAGCAGTACTTC
many | . | TRBJ1-4 | TRBV11-2 | CASSPPGRQTNEKLFF | TGTGCCAGCAGCCCTCCGGGACGTCAAACTAATGAAAAACTGTTTTTT
. | TRBD1 | TRBJ2-7 | TRBV29-1 | CSVPPPRDREIPYEQYF | TGCAGCGTTCCACCCCCCCGAGACAGGGAAATTCCCTACGAGCAGTACTTC
. | . | TRBJ1-1 | TRBV5-6 | CASSFLKAEAFF | TGTGCCAGCAGCTTCCTGAAGGCTGAAGCTTTCTTT
few | . | TRBJ1-4 | TRBV11-2 | CASTPRPGHNEKLFF | TGTGCCAGCACCCCGCGGCCAGGTCATAATGAAAAACTGTTTTTT
many | . | TRBJ2-7 | TRBV20-1 | CSARVGWEQYF | TGCAGTGCTAGAGTTGGTTGGGAGCAGTACTTC
many | . | TRBJ1-5 | TRBV15 | CATSSYGALTQPQHF | TGTGCCACCAGCTCCTACGGGGCACTAACTCAGCCCCAGCATTTT
many | . | TRBJ2-5 | TRBV29-1 | CSVGGSETQYF | TGCAGCGTTGGGGGATCCGAGACCCAGTACTTC
many | . | TRBJ2-1 | TRBV29-1 | CSVEGAYNEQFF | TGCAGCGTTGAGGGAGCTTACAATGAGCAGTTCTTC
many | TRBD1 | TRBJ1-1 | TRBV6-1 | CASRYTGGSDTEAFF | TGTGCCAGCAGATACACAGGGGGGTCAGACACTGAAGCTTTCTTT
few | TRBD2 | TRBJ2-3 | TRBV4-1 | CASSHGEGGADTQYF | TGCGCCAGCAGCCACGGGGAGGGTGGGGCTGATACGCAGTATTTT
many | TRBD1 | TRBJ1-1 | TRBV29-1 | CSVDRGRSTEAFF | TGCAGCGTGGACAGGGGGCGAAGCACTGAAGCTTTCTTT
many | TRBD2 | TRBJ2-7 | TRBV7-3 | CASSSRPLAAPYF | TGTGCCAGCAGCTCCCGCCCTCTAGCGGCACCGTACTTC
many | . | TRBJ1-5 | TRBV28 | CASKRDLGNSNQPQHF | TGTGCCAGCAAGAGGGATTTGGGAAATAGCAATCAGCCCCAGCATTTT
. | . | TRBJ1-2 | TRBV7-9 | CASSSAGVNYGYTF | TGTGCCAGCAGCTCCGCAGGCGTGAACTATGGCTACACCTTC
few | TRBD1 | TRBJ1-5 | TRBV3-1 | CASSLPEDRKPGNQPQHF | TGTGCCAGCAGCCTCCCGGAGGACAGGAAACCGGGCAATCAGCCCCAGCATTTT
. | . | TRBJ1-5 | TRBV20-1 | CSARKGVQPQHF | TGCAGTGCTAGAAAGGGGGTTCAGCCCCAGCATTTT
few | . | TRBJ1-6 | TRBV4-2 | CASSQDSGDSPLHF | TGTGCCAGCAGCCAAGATAGCGGGGATTCACCCCTCCACTTT
few | . | TRBJ2-5 | TRBV20-1 | CSASREKETQYF | TGCAGTGCTAGTAGGGAGAAAGAGACCCAGTACTTC
few | TRBD1 | TRBJ1-2 | TRBV20-1 | CSAREPDRAYGYTF | TGCAGTGCTAGAGAACCCGACAGGGCCTATGGCTACACCTTC
many | . | TRBJ1-5 | TRBV5-8 | CASSFNPGFSNQPQHF | TGTGCCAGCAGCTTCAATCCCGGGTTTAGCAATCAGCCCCAGCATTTT